The clone carrying this TCR beta chain was counted a single time. These data are taken from a study of shared T cell receptors in the human thymus. The junction had 16 bases not matched to a gene; V was cut back by 5 bases and J by 7 bases. Per germline, CDR1 SEHNR and CDR2 FQNEAQ (reference sequence). This CDR3 is 16 amino acids long. Clones were sequenced by immunoSEQ multiplex PCR, and TCRdb holds only the in-frame ones, with some missing. The table has more than 300,000 clones, roughly 94% seen once. The rearrangement uses TRBV7-9 and TRBJ2-7; 8 positions agree with TRBD1. This receptor was identified in a human donor. Sequencing input: thymocytes. Here the CDR3 DNA reads TGTGCCAGCAGCATCCCGGGACAGGATCCGAGGGGTGAGCAGTACTTC. Translating it yields CASSIPGQDPRGEQYF. Based on the CDR3 plus reference TRBV7-9 and TRBJ2-7, the full variable domain is DTGVSQNPRHKITKRGQNVTFRCDPISEHNRLYWYRQTLGQGPEFLTYFQNEAQLEKSRLLSDRFSAERPKGSFSTLEIQRTEQGDSAMYLCASSIPGQDPRGEQYFGPGTRLTVT.